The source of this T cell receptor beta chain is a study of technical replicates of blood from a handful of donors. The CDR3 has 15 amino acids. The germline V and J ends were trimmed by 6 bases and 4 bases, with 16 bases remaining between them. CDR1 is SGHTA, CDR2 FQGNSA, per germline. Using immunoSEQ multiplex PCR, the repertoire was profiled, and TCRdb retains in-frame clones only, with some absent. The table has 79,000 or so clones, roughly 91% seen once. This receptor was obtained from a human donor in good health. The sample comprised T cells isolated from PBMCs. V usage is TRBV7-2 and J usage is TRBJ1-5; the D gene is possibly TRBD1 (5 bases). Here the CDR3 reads CASRVKGLQNQPQHF. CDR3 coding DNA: TGTGCCAGCAGAGTAAAGGGACTGCAGAATCAGCCCCAGCATTTT.